This T cell receptor beta chain was observed in a study of regulatory T cells in long-lasting Graves disease. The CDR3 covers 15 residues. V dropped 3 bases and J dropped 2; count of bases not matched to a gene: 5. Germline V gene sequence: CDR1 MNHEY, CDR2 SMNVEV (reference sequence). With iRepertoire HTBI primers and Arm-PCR of CDR3 regions, TCR beta libraries were built. Via MiXCR, TCRdb re-called the multiplex PCR reads, giving one row per CDR3 protein. The sample consists of roughly 420,000 distinct CDR3 sequences, roughly 17% of them appearing once. This clonotype was seen many times. The time point denotes: newly diagnosed GD, antithyroid drugs for less than 3 months. From RNA extracted from PBMCs, the TCR library was made. This same sample was also taken into another study, of T cells in Graves' hyperthyroidism and ophthalmopathy. That report adds: When the TCR CDR3 underwent first-round RT-PCR, the HTBI primer set was used. Most expanded thyroid clonotypes above 0.001 recurred in blood.

J is TRBJ2-7 and V is TRBV27; 9 bases are shared with TRBD1. The clonotype comes from a woman aged 25-40 years with Graves disease. This specimen was peripheral blood mononuclear cells (PBMCs), taken at new diagnosis, from a patient treated with antithyroid drugs. CDR3 nucleotides: TGTGCCAGCAGTTTGACCGGGACAGGGACCTACGAGCAGTACTTC. Protein product: CASSLTGTGTYEQYF.